These T cell receptor beta chains were read from a single sample in a study of response to subunit inactivated influenza vaccine. TCRdb fed the RT-PCR reads into MiXCR, producing one record per CDR3 protein. This sample has roughly 790,000 distinct CDR3 sequences, with less than 25% found just once. The starting material was PBMCs from blood, obtained around 5 days after vaccination. The receptors here all came from a man aged 45-60 years who received an inactivated influenza vaccine. Each CDR3 is given without its conserved first and last residue.

>TRBJ2-7|TRBV12-3/TRBV12-4
ASSLGGGGRASEQY
>TRBJ1-1|TRBV20-1
SANRGTEAF
>TRBJ2-1|TRBV20-1
SAGLAGLNEQF
>TRBJ1-1|TRBV7-9
ASSLVTFRLNTEAF
>TRBJ2-6|TRBV2
ASSSGVANVLT
>TRBJ2-3|TRBV20-1
SVAGGPDTQY
>TRBJ1-5|TRBV10-3
AISEGAPDQPQH
>TRBJ2-3|TRBV9
ASSVGGSKADTQY
>TRBJ2-7|TRBV2
ASSWTSNYEQY
>TRBJ2-7|TRBV20-1
SARDHLAPGSYEQY
>TRBJ2-1|TRBV20-1
SASTASGSIHEQF
>TRBJ2-1|TRBV24-1
ATSDSSGGEF
>TRBJ2-1|TRBV7-9
ASSLMGGMANEQF
>TRBJ2-6|TRBV6-2/TRBV6-3
ASSYEESGANVLT
>TRBJ2-1|TRBV5-1
ASSLTTRNNEQF
>TRBJ1-1|TRBV7-2
ASSVPGVTEAF
>TRBJ2-3|TRBV20-1
SAQSTDTQY
>TRBJ1-2|TRBV12-3/TRBV12-4
ASSKPGQRRYGYT
>TRBJ2-3|TRBV10-3
AISNRQVGTDTQY
>TRBJ2-5|TRBV20-1
SARVTSGKEETQY
>TRBJ2-5|TRBV12-3/TRBV12-4
ASSLITGLDRETQY
>TRBJ2-5|TRBV29-1
SVEGRDGRGAQY
>TRBJ2-3|TRBV20-1
SARVGQGATDTQY
>TRBJ2-1|TRBV7-9
ASSVSGGEWGNEQF
>TRBJ2-7|TRBV29-1
SVEGGIGAYEQY
>TRBJ2-7|TRBV7-9
ASSGPTGPLVEQY
>TRBJ2-1|TRBV9
ASSVGDRRDNEQF
>TRBJ2-7|TRBV10-3
ATSGPSYEQY
>TRBJ2-1|TRBV9
ASSVEGSYNEQF
>TRBJ1-1|TRBV4-2
ASSQVGTGFVNTEAF
>TRBJ2-2|TRBV6-2/TRBV6-3
ASRPGWRENTGELF
>TRBJ2-7|TRBV29-1
SVGSTENSYEQY
>TRBJ2-2|TRBV12-3/TRBV12-4
ASSSTSLELF
>TRBJ2-1|TRBV5-1
ASSLPGQGVNEQF
>TRBJ1-1|TRBV6-5
ASSYSGHPNTEAF
>TRBJ2-7|TRBV11-2
ARSLLLAGVYEQY
>TRBJ1-2|TRBV15
ATSRDPEGRYYGYT
>TRBJ1-2|TRBV6-1
ASSPLGGNYGYT
>TRBJ2-5|TRBV29-1
SVVTGSGETQY
>TRBJ2-3|TRBV4-3
ASSQDLAGTDTQY
>TRBJ2-3|TRBV12-3/TRBV12-4
ASSLALLESPQY
>TRBJ2-3|TRBV12-5
ASGWGTGLAGTDTQY
>TRBJ1-1|TRBV20-1
SARDFKRNTEAF
>TRBJ1-6|TRBV7-2
ASSLGGGNSPLH
>TRBJ1-5|TRBV20-1
SPAKLLGNQPQH
>TRBJ2-1|TRBV6-2/TRBV6-3
ASRYLLAGERDEQF
>TRBJ1-5|TRBV18
ASSRNGGEQPQH
>TRBJ2-3|TRBV12-3/TRBV12-4
ASSLSGGNTDTQY